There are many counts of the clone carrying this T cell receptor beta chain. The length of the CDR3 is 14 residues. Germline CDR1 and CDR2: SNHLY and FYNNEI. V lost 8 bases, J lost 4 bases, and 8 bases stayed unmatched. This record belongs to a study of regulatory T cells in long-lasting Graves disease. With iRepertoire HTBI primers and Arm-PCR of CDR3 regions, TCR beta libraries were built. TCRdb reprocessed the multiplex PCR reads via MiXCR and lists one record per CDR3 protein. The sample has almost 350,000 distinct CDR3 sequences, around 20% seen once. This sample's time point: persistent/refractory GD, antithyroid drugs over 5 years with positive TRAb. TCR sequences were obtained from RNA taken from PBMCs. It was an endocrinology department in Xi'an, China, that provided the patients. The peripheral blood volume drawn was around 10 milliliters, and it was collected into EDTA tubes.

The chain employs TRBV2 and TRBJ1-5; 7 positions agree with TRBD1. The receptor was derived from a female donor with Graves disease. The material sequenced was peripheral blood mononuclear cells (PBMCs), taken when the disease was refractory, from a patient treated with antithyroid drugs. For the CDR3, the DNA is TGTGCCAGCTCTAGACAGGGCCAAAATCAGCCCCAGCATTTT. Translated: CASSRQGQNQPQHF. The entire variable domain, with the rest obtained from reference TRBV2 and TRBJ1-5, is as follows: EPEVTQTPSHQVTQMGQEVILRCVPISNHLYFYWYRQILGQKVEFLVSFYNNEISEKSEIFDDQFSVERPDGSNFTLKIRSTKLEDSAMYFCASSRQGQNQPQHFGDGTRLSIL.